Following are 30 T cell receptor beta chains from one sample sequenced in a study of blood T cells in healthy people across ages. Next came a second PCR, run for roughly 6 to 11 cycles, which used a sample-barcoded 5' primer along with a J-beta primer mix. MiXCR, run by TCRdb on the 5' RACE reads, gives a single entry per CDR3 protein. The data contain around 800,000 distinct CDR3 sequences, 44% of them seen just once; the ten biggest clones take up around 18%. The sequenced sample consisted of blood. Every receptor here comes from a man in his sixties in good health.

This sequence joins TRBV9 and TRBJ1-2; TRBD1 aligns across 7 bases. V was clipped by 0 bases and J by 7 bases; unmatched bases: 6. The CDR3 covers 14 residues. The germline V gene has CDR1 SGDLS and CDR2 YYNGEE. This CDR3 reads CASSVEDRAAGYTF. CDR3 in DNA: TGTGCCAGCAGCGTAGAAGACAGGGCGGCTGGCTACACCTTC.

This clonotype was found a few times. The chain links TRBV20-1 to TRBJ1-1, with D possibly TRBD1 on 5 matching bases. The V and J ends lost 0 bases and 2 bases respectively, with 13 bases between them. Germline CDR1 is DFQATT and CDR2 is SNEGSKA (reference sequence). The CDR3 extends over 15 amino acids. CDR3 in DNA: TGCAGTGCTAGAGATCCCAGGGACCATAACACTGAAGCTTTCTTT. It encodes CSARDPRDHNTEAFF.

This clonotype turned up a few times. CDR3 DNA sequence: TGTGCTAGTGGTTTGGTCCAGGGACTTTCCACAGATACGCAGTATTTT. Translating gives CASGLVQGLSTDTQYF. V is TRBV12-5 and J is TRBJ2-3, with TRBD2 as a possible D gene (6 bases). V was clipped by 0 bases and J by 2 bases, with 12 bases between them. The CDR3 is made up of 16 amino acids. Germline loops: CDR1 LGHNT, CDR2 FRNRAP.

The V call is TRBV20-1, the J call TRBJ2-7; 11 positions agree with TRBD2. This CDR3 is 13 amino acids long. Germline CDR1 DFQATT, CDR2 SNEGSKA (reference sequence). J was trimmed by 6 bases and V by 7 bases; bases with no gene match: 8. The CDR3 DNA sequence: TGCAGTGAGGGAGAACTAGCGGGGGTCGAGCAGTACTTC. This translates into CSEGELAGVEQYF.

V and J are TRBV20-1 and TRBJ1-6, with TRBD1 matching 7 bases. Trimming cost V 3 bases and J 8 bases; bases outside gene matches: 4. The germline V gene encodes CDR1 DFQATT and CDR2 SNEGSKA (reference sequence). The CDR3 length is 13 residues. In DNA form, the CDR3 reads TGCAGTGCTAGTTGGGACAGTGATTCACCCCTCCACTTT. This sequence encodes CSASWDSDSPLHF.

This clonotype was observed a single time. V is TRBV5-1 and J is TRBJ2-7; D remains ambiguous. Trimming removed 7 bases from V and 7 bases from J, with 18 bases in between. CDR3 length equals 13 residues. CDR1 and CDR2 from the germline V gene are SGHRS and YFSETQ. The CDR3 here is CASHGDSFGEQYF. The CDR3 DNA follows: TGCGCCAGCCATGGAGACTCCTTTGGTGAGCAGTACTTC.

V is TRBV3-1 and J is TRBJ2-1; 11 bases are shared with TRBD2. CDR1 LGHDT and CDR2 YNNKEL come from the germline V gene (reference sequence). V trimming: 5 bases; J trimming: 0 bases; junction bases outside the gene matches: 9. CDR3 size: 18 residues. CDR3 loop: CASSGPTSGAFSYNEQFF. CDR3 DNA: TGTGCCAGCAGCGGCCCGACTAGCGGGGCTTTCTCCTACAATGAGCAGTTCTTC.

CDR3 nucleotide sequence: TGTGCCAGCAGCCCCAGCTTAGCGCACAATGAGCAGTTCTTC. It codes for CASSPSLAHNEQFF. The chain links TRBV7-8 to TRBJ2-1; a possible D gene is TRBD2 (5 bases). This CDR3 is 14 amino acids long. The germline V and J ends were trimmed by 5 bases and 5 bases, with 13 bases remaining between them. CDR1 is SGHVS and CDR2 is FQNEAQ in the germline V gene.

There are many counts of this clonotype. The genes are TRBV10-3 and TRBJ1-2; D call uncertain. The CDR3 is made up of 12 amino acids. CDR1 is ENHRY, CDR2 SYGVKD, per germline. V dropped 5 bases and J dropped 3 bases, with 7 bases sitting between them. CDR3 DNA sequence: TGTGCCATCAGTACGGCGGACTATGGCTACACCTTC. Protein: CAISTADYGYTF.

The V call is TRBV5-1, the J call TRBJ2-7; either TRBD1 or TRBD2 may fit D (5 bases each). This CDR3 region has 14 residues. Trimming removed 4 bases from V and 5 bases from J, with 16 bases in between. Germline V gene sequence: CDR1 SGHRS, CDR2 YFSETQ. In DNA form, the CDR3 reads TGCGCCAGCAGCCCACGGGGCGGAGGAAACGAGCAGTACTTC. Translating gives CASSPRGGGNEQYF.

This clonotype was found a few times. The V call is TRBV6-6, the J call TRBJ2-7; D is unclear. CDR1 MNHNY and CDR2 SVGAGI come from the germline V gene (reference sequence). The CDR3 runs to 11 residues. V was pared by 2 bases and J by 4 bases, with 3 bases between. Here the CDR3 reads CASSYKYEQYF. DNA of the CDR3: TGTGCCAGCAGTTACAAGTACGAGCAGTACTTC.

The gene calls are TRBV2 and TRBJ1-5; D may be TRBD1 (5 bases). The germline V gene has CDR1 SNHLY and CDR2 FYNNEI. V lost 5 bases and J 7 bases, leaving 15 bases between the germline ends. This CDR3 is 14 amino acids long. The CDR3 DNA is TGTGCCAGCAGTCTTATCGAGGGACGGCAGCCCCAGCATTTT. This sequence encodes CASSLIEGRQPQHF.

The chain combines TRBV15 with TRBJ1-6; no firm D call. Per the germline V gene, CDR1 is LNHNV and CDR2 is YYDKDF (reference sequence). V was trimmed by 0 bases and J by 9 bases, leaving 12 bases between them. The CDR3 length is 15 residues. The CDR3 sequence is CATSRDPGFGSPLHF. CDR3 sequence (DNA): TGTGCCACCAGCAGAGATCCCGGATTCGGTTCACCCCTCCACTTT.

The rearrangement joins TRBV28 to TRBJ2-5; tentative D call: TRBD2 (6 bases). This CDR3 spans 13 amino acids. Germline CDR1 reads MDHEN; CDR2 reads SYDVKM. Trimming stripped 9 bases from V and 1 base from J, with 12 bases between. CDR3 residues: CAREGKAQETQYF. CDR3 sequence (DNA): TGTGCCAGGGAGGGGAAGGCCCAAGAGACCCAGTACTTC.

This sequence joins TRBV20-1 and TRBJ2-1, with 12 bases fitting TRBD2. V shed 2 bases and J 6 bases; nucleotides not matched to a gene: 2. This CDR3 is built from 14 residues. Germline CDR1 reads DFQATT; CDR2 reads SNEGSKA (reference sequence). CDR3 in amino acids: CSARLAGGRNEQFF. CDR3 DNA sequence: TGCAGTGCTAGACTAGCGGGGGGGCGCAATGAGCAGTTCTTC.

The V and J genes are TRBV6-6 and TRBJ2-7; no definite D call. Germline V gives CDR1 MNHNY, CDR2 SVGAGI (reference sequence). This CDR3 has 14 residues. V was shortened by 6 bases and J by 2 bases, with 14 bases between the two germline ends. CDR3 amino acids: CASSPGQVTYEQYF. The CDR3 region has the DNA TGTGCCAGCAGCCCCGGGCAGGTTACCTACGAGCAGTACTTC.

The chain employs TRBV21-1 and TRBJ2-2; no check of the table's D call, TRBD1, against the DNA was made. TRBV21-1 is a documented pseudogene. This CDR3 contains 23 residues. In nucleotides, the CDR3 is TGTGCCAGCAGCAATACCCCAAGCCGAGCCCGCGGGCGGACAGGGTTGAACACCGGGGAGCTGTTTTTT. Its translation: CASSNTPSRARGRTGLNTGELFF.

V usage is TRBV20-1 and J usage is TRBJ1-1; 7 bases map to TRBD1. CDR3 length: 12 amino acids. From germline, CDR1 is DFQATT and CDR2 SNEGSKA (reference sequence). V trimming: 3 bases; J trimming: 7 bases; junction bases outside the gene matches: 5. The CDR3 nucleotides are TGCAGTGCTAGTACAGGGGTGGATGAAGCTTTCTTT. Protein sequence: CSASTGVDEAFF.

The rearrangement uses TRBV4-1 and TRBJ1-2, with a possible D match to TRBD1 (5 bases). Per germline, CDR1 MGHRA and CDR2 YSYEKL. V lost 0 bases to trimming and J lost 1 base, with 9 bases between them. The CDR3 consists of 15 residues. The CDR3 protein is CASSQEAGVNYGYTF. The CDR3 DNA is TGCGCCAGCAGCCAAGAGGCGGGGGTTAACTATGGCTACACCTTC.

J is TRBJ2-1 and V is TRBV15; D may match TRBD1 or TRBD2 (5 bases each). The CDR3 is made up of 15 amino acids. The germline CDR1 and CDR2 sequences are LNHNV and YYDKDF (reference sequence). Trimming removed 0 bases from V and 5 bases from J, with 11 bases in between. The CDR3 is CATSRDPGRNNEQFF. The CDR3 DNA reads TGTGCCACCAGCAGAGATCCGGGACGAAACAATGAGCAGTTCTTC.

There are a few counts of this clonotype. The chain couples TRBV20-1 to TRBJ2-3, with D possibly matching TRBD2 (6 bases). The CDR3 is 12 residues long. In germline, CDR1 is DFQATT, CDR2 SNEGSKA (reference sequence). The V end lost 3 bases, the J end lost 8 bases, and 12 bases lay between the germline ends. This CDR3 reads CSARDGEVTQYF. The CDR3, as DNA: TGCAGTGCTAGGGACGGGGAGGTTACGCAGTATTTT.

This chain links TRBV6-5 with TRBJ2-7, with TRBD1 identical over 11 bases. The germline CDR1 and CDR2 sequences are MNHEY and SVGAGI. Trimming took 6 bases from V and 3 from J; bases not matched to a gene: 7. This CDR3 has 15 amino acids. This chain's CDR3 is CASSHRDRGFYEQYF. CDR3 nucleotides: TGTGCCAGCAGCCACCGGGACAGGGGGTTCTACGAGCAGTACTTC.

The gene calls are TRBV7-2 and TRBJ1-4; perhaps TRBD1 as D (5 bases). Trimming cost V 3 bases and J 2 bases, with 10 bases left between them. Germline V CDR1 and CDR2: SGHTA, FQGNSA. The CDR3 is 15 amino acids. The CDR3 loop reads CASSFSGLTNEKLFF. The DNA for the CDR3 is TGTGCCAGCAGCTTCTCAGGGTTGACTAATGAAAAACTGTTTTTT.

The chain uses TRBV29-1 and TRBJ2-7, with 9 bases that match TRBD2. From germline, CDR1 is SQVTM and CDR2 ANQGSEA. CDR3 length equals 13 residues. Trimming took 2 bases from V and 3 from J; bases not matched to a gene: 2. The CDR3 bases are TGCAGCGTTGAAAATAGCGGGGGCTACGAGCAGTACTTC. This encodes CSVENSGGYEQYF.

J is TRBJ2-7 and V is TRBV12-3 or TRBV12-4; 9 nucleotides align to TRBD1. This CDR3 is 14 amino acids long. After removal of 5 bases from V and 7 bases from J, the junction contained 9 bases not matched to a gene. The CDR3 here is CASSAQQGAGEQYF. CDR3 DNA sequence: TGTGCCAGCAGTGCCCAACAGGGGGCCGGAGAGCAGTACTTC.

This clonotype came up once. The chain employs TRBV12-3 or TRBV12-4 and TRBJ1-1; D call uncertain. The CDR3 runs 12 residues. The germline V and J ends were trimmed by 3 bases and 4 bases, with 6 bases remaining between them. The CDR3 coding sequence is TGTGCCAGCAGTTTCATGCCCACTGAAGCTTTCTTT. The encoded protein is CASSFMPTEAFF.

The chain employs TRBV5-6 and TRBJ1-2; D uncertain. Germline assignment: CDR1 SGHDT and CDR2 YYEEEE. The CDR3 is 14 residues long. Trimming cost V 4 bases and J 4 bases, with 14 bases left between them. CDR3 loop: CASSPWERTYGYTF. For the CDR3, the DNA is TGTGCCAGCAGCCCTTGGGAGAGAACCTATGGCTACACCTTC.

This chain connects TRBV10-3 to TRBJ2-7; possibly TRBD2 for D (5 bases). Germline V gene data show CDR1 as ENHRY and CDR2 as SYGVKD. Trimming removed 11 bases from V and 0 bases from J, with 11 bases in between. CDR3 length equals 12 residues. CDR3: CAVGVHSYEQYF. For the CDR3, the DNA is TGTGCCGTCGGGGTTCACTCCTACGAGCAGTACTTC.

The V gene is TRBV7-2, the J gene TRBJ2-1, with 8 bases aligning to TRBD2. Trimming cost V 5 bases and J 8 bases; bases outside gene matches: 11. The length of the CDR3 is 15 residues. Germline V lookup: CDR1 SGHTA, CDR2 FQGNSA. CDR3 protein: CASSPGTSGTDEQFF. CDR3 DNA: TGTGCCAGCAGCCCCGGGACTAGTGGTACCGATGAGCAGTTCTTC.

This clonotype was seen only a few times. The chain has TRBV7-2 and TRBJ2-7; 12 bases are a match to TRBD2. Germline V CDR1 and CDR2: SGHTA, FQGNSA. This CDR3 is built from 15 residues. V shed 4 bases, J shed 4 bases, and the junction held 5 bases outside the gene matches. The CDR3 nucleotides read TGTGCCAGCAGCTCCTCTAGCGGGGGGGGGTACGAGCAGTACTTC. Translation gives CASSSSSGGGYEQYF.